These 11 T cell receptor beta chains were all obtained from the same sample, sequenced in a study of blood T cell repertoires in COVID-19. Measured with immunoSEQ multiplex PCR; TCRdb has only the in-frame clones, and not every one. The table records roughly 250,000 clones, 88% of them present only once. Sequenced sample: peripheral blood. The receptors come from a woman aged 40-49 years who had recovered from COVID-19.

The CDR3 nucleotides read TGTGCCAGCAGCCCGGGGGGCACAGATACGCAGTATTTT. It encodes CASSPGGTDTQYF. The chain carries TRBV5-5 and TRBJ2-3, with a tentative D call TRBD2 (6 bases). The CDR3 has 13 residues. V gave up 4 bases and J gave up 1 base, with 7 bases separating them. Germline V CDR1 and CDR2: SGHKS, YYEKEE (reference sequence). The variable domain in full, with the rest retrieved from reference TRBV5-5 and TRBJ2-3, is DAGVTQSPTHLIKTRGQQVTLRCSPISGHKSVSWYQQVLGQGPQFIFQYYEKEERGRGNFPDRFSARQFPNYSSELNVNALLLGDSALYLCASSPGGTDTQYFGPGTRLTVL.

V usage is TRBV5-4 and J usage is TRBJ1-4; 8 bases are shared with TRBD1. The CDR3 runs 14 residues. Per germline, CDR1 SGHNT and CDR2 YYREEE (reference sequence). The junction had 5 bases not matched to a gene; V was cut back by 7 bases and J by 3 bases. CDR3 sequence reads: CASGRQGSNEKLFF. The DNA of the CDR3 is TGTGCCAGCGGCCGACAGGGGTCTAATGAAAAACTGTTTTTT.

V usage is TRBV4-1 and J usage is TRBJ2-5, with D possibly TRBD2 on 5 matching bases. CDR1 and CDR2 (germline): MGHRA, YSYEKL. V dropped 0 bases and J dropped 1 base, with 9 bases sitting between them. The CDR3 has 15 amino acids. The CDR3 DNA is TGCGCCAGCAGCCAAGATTTTCGGGGCCAAGAGACCCAGTACTTC. The encoded protein is CASSQDFRGQETQYF.

This chain uses TRBV7-9 with TRBJ1-1; no clear D. CDR1 and CDR2 (germline): SEHNR, FQNEAQ (reference sequence). CDR3 length equals 13 residues. V was clipped by 0 bases and J by 7 bases, with 9 bases between them. CDR3 loop: CASSLAGGVEAFF. The CDR3 DNA is TGTGCCAGCAGCTTAGCCGGCGGAGTTGAAGCTTTCTTT.

The genes are TRBV4-3 and TRBJ2-7; possibly TRBD2 for D (7 bases). The V end was cut by 1 base, the J end by 12 bases, with 13 bases between. The length of the CDR3 is 12 residues. The germline V gene has CDR1 LGHNA and CDR2 YSLEER. The CDR3, as DNA: TGCGCCAGCAGCCAAGGAGGGGGGGAAGTGTACTTC. As protein: CASSQGGGEVYF.

This rearrangement joins TRBV5-1 to TRBJ1-1; D might be TRBD1 (6 bases). This CDR3 has 15 residues. The germline V gene has CDR1 SGHRS and CDR2 YFSETQ. Trimming stripped 0 bases from V and 0 bases from J, with 9 bases between. The CDR3 loop reads CASSLATGLNTEAFF. The CDR3 DNA is TGCGCCAGCAGCTTGGCCACAGGGCTGAACACTGAAGCTTTCTTT.

This clone has just a few counts. In the same sample, other DNA sequences code for this CDR3. The chain has TRBV19 and TRBJ1-2; a weak D match, TRBD1 (6 bases). With 8 bases removed from V and 7 bases from J, the gap between germline ends came to 14 bases. Germline V gives CDR1 LNHDA, CDR2 SQIVND (reference sequence). The CDR3 extends over 12 amino acids. In DNA, the CDR3 is TGTGCCAGTGAAGGGGGGGGGCGTGGCTACACCTTC. It is translated as CASEGGGRGYTF.

J is TRBJ2-3 and V is TRBV21-1; the table gives TRBD2 as D, unverified against the DNA. TRBV21-1 is a recognized pseudogene. This CDR3 region has 17 residues. The CDR3 region has the DNA TGTGCCAGCAGCAACCTCACTAGCGGGGCTAGCACAGATACGCAGTATTTT. Residues: CASSNLTSGASTDTQYF.

The genes are TRBV30 and TRBJ2-1; TRBD2 matches at 9 bases. Germline values: CDR1 GTSNPN, CDR2 SVGIG (reference sequence). After removal of 5 bases from V and 1 base from J, the junction contained 12 bases not matched to a gene. CDR3 size: 17 residues. The CDR3 loop reads CAWGGGDPGNSYNEQFF. DNA of the CDR3: TGTGCCTGGGGCGGGGGGGACCCAGGGAATTCCTACAATGAGCAGTTCTTC.

The chain uses TRBV25-1 and TRBJ2-3, with D possibly TRBD1 on 6 matching bases. This CDR3 has 15 residues. Germline lookup yields CDR1 MGHDK and CDR2 SYGVNS. V lost 7 bases, J lost 0 bases, and 14 bases lay in between. Here the CDR3 DNA reads TGTGCCAGCACCCTGGGGGCCCCAAGCACAGATACGCAGTATTTT. It codes for CASTLGAPSTDTQYF.

This chain joins TRBV9 and TRBJ1-2, with a possible D match to TRBD1 (5 bases). Trimming pared 6 bases from V and 4 bases from J, leaving 16 bases between. Germline CDR1 and CDR2: SGDLS and YYNGEE. CDR3 length equals 14 residues. The CDR3 sequence is CASTIGLGGYGYTF. CDR3 sequence (DNA): TGTGCCAGCACCATAGGGCTGGGGGGCTATGGCTACACCTTC.